This T cell receptor beta chain comes out of a study of T cells in Graves' hyperthyroidism and ophthalmopathy. This clonotype was seen many times. Germline CDR1 SQVTM, CDR2 ANQGSEA. This CDR3 is built from 12 residues. Trimming left V 4 bases short and J 8 bases short, with 14 bases between. Researchers took RNA transcripts and amplified the TCR beta CDR3 regions from them. The TCR CDR3 was amplified in a first-round RT-PCR using the HTBI primer set. TCRdb called the multiplex PCR reads again in MiXCR, with one record for every CDR3 protein. The repertoire has about 540,000 distinct CDR3 sequences, around 45% of them found once; the top ten carry approximately 7.5%.

The chain is built from TRBV29-1 and TRBJ1-2, with D tentatively TRBD1 (5 bases). The specimen was peripheral blood or thyroid tissue (not recorded which). The origin of this receptor is a woman aged 18 to 35 with Graves' hyperthyroidism. In DNA, the CDR3 is TGCAGCGTTGTGTTGGCCGGGGGAGGCTACACCTTC. This translates into CSVVLAGGGYTF.